Given below is one T cell receptor beta chain in context. Its antigen is not known. This entry belongs to a study of OX40 agonist ivuxolimab in advanced cancers. Germline CDR1 MGHRA, CDR2 YSYEKL. This CDR3 has 17 residues. J lost 3 bases, V lost 1 base, and 8 bases had no gene match. Sequencing was performed with immunoSEQ multiplex PCR; in TCRdb, only in-frame clones are kept and a portion is missing. The top ten clones hold 0.55% to 0.7% of a sample with roughly 80,000 clones, more than 90% of them seen once. Study outcomes and limitations: Dosing at 0.1 to 3.0 mg/kg was accompanied by clonal expansion of CD4+ and CD8+ blood T cells by week 6. Individuals who were partial responders at 0.1-3.0 mg/kg had clonal expansion that ranked among the lowest.

This sequence was found in an adult with an advanced solid tumor such as melanoma, head and neck, liver or kidney cancer. This sample comprised CD4+ or CD8+ T cells sorted from blood, obtained in a trial of the OX40 agonist ivuxolimab. This rearrangement joins TRBV4-1 to TRBJ2-7, with 11 bases identical to TRBD2. The CDR3 spells CASSQVSGTSGFYEQYF. CDR3 DNA sequence: TGCGCCAGCAGCCAAGTTTCGGGGACTAGCGGTTTCTACGAGCAGTACTTC.